This TCR beta chain was captured in a study of neoadjuvant anti-PD-1 for oral cavity cancer. Whole-study context: Around day 43, patients without progression received a fourth nivolumab dose before surgery.

Measured with immunoSEQ multiplex PCR; TCRdb has only the in-frame clones, and not every one. The sample records 72,000 or so clones, approximately 82% being singletons. Germline lookup yields CDR1 SGHTA and CDR2 FQGNSA. V lost 5 bases to trimming and J lost 4 bases, with 9 bases between them. CDR3 length: 13 residues. Notes on this clone: The antigen is not known.

The study's findings and limits: Higher pretreatment blood Treg/Th17 ratios correlated with higher pretreatment blood and lower post-treatment tumor TCRbeta clonality. TCR analyses covered only three patients per response group.

V and J are TRBV7-2 and TRBJ1-5; no clear D. The source is a person aged 35-79 years with oral cavity squamous cell carcinoma. The sequencing here drew on PBMCs, taken before nivolumab (anti-PD-1) treatment. The CDR3 is CASSLSSNQPQHF. CDR3 in DNA: TGTGCCAGCAGCCTTAGCTCAAATCAGCCCCAGCATTTT.